Below are 2 T cell receptor beta chains sequenced from a single sample in a study of T cells in Graves' hyperthyroidism and ophthalmopathy. TCR beta CDR3 regions were amplified from RNA. The study used the HTBI primer set for a first-round RT-PCR of the TCR CDR3. Via MiXCR, TCRdb re-called the multiplex PCR reads, giving one row per CDR3 protein. The table shows nearly 600,000 distinct CDR3 sequences, with over 12% occurring only once. Sequencing used blood. These TCRs come from a woman under 30 with Graves' ophthalmopathy.

V and J are TRBV19 and TRBJ2-2, with D possibly matching TRBD2 (6 bases). Germline assignment: CDR1 LNHDA and CDR2 SQIVND (reference sequence). The V gene lost 3 bases and the J gene lost 7 bases, with 18 bases spanning the gap. The CDR3 covers 16 residues. The CDR3 loop reads CASSMEGLRYDGELFF. The CDR3 DNA follows: TGTGCCAGTAGTATGGAGGGGCTGAGGTACGACGGGGAGCTGTTTTTT.

The gene calls are TRBV4-3 and TRBJ2-7; TRBD2 is a possible D gene (5 bases). CDR3 length: 16 amino acids. The germline CDR1 and CDR2 sequences are LGHNA and YSLEER. Trimming left V 0 bases short and J 2 bases short, with 14 bases between. The DNA for the CDR3 is TGCGCCAGCAGCCAAGATTGGTTTAGGGAGCCCTACGAGCAGTACTTC. Protein sequence: CASSQDWFREPYEQYF.